The rows below give T cell receptor beta chains drawn from one sample of a study of read filtering for tumor transcriptome and immune sequencing. TCRdb redid the calling of the reads with MiXCR, one entry per CDR3 protein. The data show 48,000 or so distinct CDR3 sequences, with roughly a fifth seen just once and 15% held by the top ten. Sequences were obtained from a population of CD138-negative cells sorted from bone marrow. The origin of the receptors is a donor at least 40 years old with multiple myeloma. Both conserved end residues are part of each CDR3. The D gene is left open where the match is weak. Only some rows state a clone size, as once, few, many or a class for expanded clones.

. TRBJ1-1 TRBV7-9 . TGTGCCTGCAGCCCGACAAACACTGAAGCTTTCTTC CACSPTNTEAFF
TRBD2 TRBJ2-5 TRBV20-1 many TGCAGTGCCCCGACTAGCGGGCACCCCAAGGGCCAGTACTTC CSAPTSGHPKGQYF
. TRBJ1-5 TRBV4-3 many TGCGCCAGCAGCCAAGATAGGGGGACTCAGCCCCAGCATTTT CASSQDRGTQPQHF
. TRBJ2-6 TRBV11-2 many TGTGCCAGCAGCTCCCTGGAGTGGGCTTACTCTGGGGCCAACGTCCTGACTTTC CASSSLEWAYSGANVLTF
. TRBJ1-1 TRBV30 . TGTGCCTGGAGAGCGGCTACAGGGCTCCGAAGTCAAGCTTTCTTT CAWRAATGLRSQAFF
TRBD1 TRBJ2-2 TRBV29-1 many TGCAGCGGTACAACAGGGGGAGGCGGGGAGCTGTTTTTT CSGTTGGGGELFF
. TRBJ2-1 TRBV9 many TGTGCCAGCAGCGTAGCAGGCTCCTACAATGAGCAGTTCTTC CASSVAGSYNEQFF
. TRBJ1-2 TRBV28 many TGTGCCAGCAGTCCCCAGAAGCTCTATGGCTACACCTTC CASSPQKLYGYTF
. TRBJ1-1 TRBV29-1 few TGCAGCGGAGCAGTGAACACTGAAGCTTTCTTT CSGAVNTEAFF
. TRBJ2-5 TRBV27 few TGTGCCAGCAGTAAATCTACAGGGTACCAAGAGACCCAGTACTTC CASSKSTGYQETQYF
. TRBJ2-7 TRBV20-1 many TGCAGTGCTAACTCCAGAGACTCCTACGAGCAGTACTTC CSANSRDSYEQYF
TRBD2 TRBJ2-3 TRBV7-2 few TGTGCCAGCAGCTTAAGAGCGGGGATCACAGATACGCAGTATTTT CASSLRAGITDTQYF
TRBD1 TRBJ2-2 TRBV7-9 many TGTGCCAGCAGGGACCCGGGACAGGGAACCGGGGAGCTGTTTTTT CASRDPGQGTGELFF
. TRBJ1-2 TRBV18 many TGTGCCAGCTCACTCTACACTTTCGGGGAGAACTATGGCTACACCTTC CASSLYTFGENYGYTF
. TRBJ1-5 TRBV30 . TGTGCCTGGGCTACTGATTCAGGGCATGGTCAGCCCCAGCATTTT CAWATDSGHGQPQHF
. TRBJ1-2 TRBV29-1 . TGCAGCGTTGTGTGGCGTTCAGCTAACTATGGCTACACCTTC CSVVWRSANYGYTF
TRBD2 TRBJ2-3 TRBV6-6 many TGTGCCAGCAGCCCACCCCCAGGACTAGCGGGAACAGATACGCAGTATTTT CASSPPPGLAGTDTQYF
. TRBJ2-1 TRBV7-2 many TGTGCCAGCAGCCCTGCATTTGAGCAGTTCTTC CASSPAFEQFF
. TRBJ2-2 TRBV19 many TGTGCCAGTAGAAGCCTCAAAGTGAACACCGGGGAGCTGTTTTTT CASRSLKVNTGELFF
. TRBJ2-5 TRBV20-1 many TGCAGTGCTAGGGAAGGTTTCGAGACCCAGTACTTC CSAREGFETQYF
TRBD2 TRBJ2-5 TRBV29-1 many TGCAGCGTTGGGATAGTGGCGGGAGTGGCGACCCAGTACTTC CSVGIVAGVATQYF
TRBD2 TRBJ2-7 TRBV28 few TGTGCCAGCAGGCTTAGCGGGAGTCTGTACGAGCAGTACTTC CASRLSGSLYEQYF
. TRBJ1-2 TRBV2 . TGTGCCAGCGCGAGGGATCAAGTTAACTATGGCTACACCTTC CASARDQVNYGYTF
. TRBJ1-1 TRBV7-9 many TGTGCCAGCAGCCACGAATGGACCACTGAAGCTTTCTTT CASSHEWTTEAFF
TRBD2 TRBJ2-3 TRBV5-6 many TGTGCCAGCAGCTCCCCGGGCGGGGGGTCAAGGGCAGATACGCAGTATTTT CASSSPGGGSRADTQYF
. TRBJ1-2 TRBV11-2 many TGTGCCAGCAGCTTAGACGACAGAGATGGCTACACCTTC CASSLDDRDGYTF
. TRBJ2-1 TRBV7-9 many TGTGCCAGCAGCGGGAGCGCCGACAATGAGCAGTTCTTC CASSGSADNEQFF
. TRBJ2-7 TRBV7-2 many TGTGCCAGCAGCTTAGGGCCCAGTCGCGAGCAGTACTTC CASSLGPSREQYF
TRBD2 TRBJ2-1 TRBV2 many TGTGCCAGCAGTGGCAGCGGGATCACGCAGTTCTTC CASSGSGITQFF
. TRBJ2-7 TRBV6-1 many TGTGCCAGCACCTGGGGCAACTACGAGCAGTACTTC CASTWGNYEQYF
TRBD1 TRBJ1-2 TRBV19 . TGTGCCAGTAGGCGGGACAGGGACCCCTATGGCTACACCTTC CASRRDRDPYGYTF
. TRBJ2-1 TRBV9 . . CASSVGGGAGVNELFF
TRBD2 TRBJ2-5 TRBV5-4 . TGTGCCAGCAGCCCGGGGGGGGGTCAGGTATTCCAAGAGACCCAGTACTTC CASSPGGGQVFQETQYF
. TRBJ1-1 TRBV28 many TGTGCCAGCAGCGGACACCTCACTGAAGCTTTCTTT CASSGHLTEAFF
. TRBJ1-4 TRBV29-1 many TGCAGCGTTGAAGGGGTGACCCGGGGCCGGCAGTTTTTT CSVEGVTRGRQFF
. TRBJ1-2 TRBV19 . TGTGCCAGTAGTATACCCCCGCCTCCCCCCTATGGCTACACCTTC CASSIPPPPPYGYTF
. TRBJ1-1 TRBV3-1 many TGTGCCAGCAGGCAGGTGGCAGTGAACACTGAAGCTTTCTTT CASRQVAVNTEAFF
. TRBJ1-6 TRBV4-1 many TGCGCCAGCAGCCAAGATGGGCGGGATAATTCACCCCTCCACTTT CASSQDGRDNSPLHF
. TRBJ1-5 TRBV5-6 . TGTGCCAGCAGCGGGTTTGGTGGAGGGCCGCCCCAGCATTTT CASSGFGGGPPQHF
. TRBJ2-5 TRBV2 many TGTGCCAGCAGTGATCTTGTTGAGACCCAGTACTTC CASSDLVETQYF
TRBD1 TRBJ2-5 TRBV9 many TGTGCCAGCAGCGTAGGGGACAGGGCCCAGACCCAGTACTTC CASSVGDRAQTQYF
. TRBJ1-5 TRBV19 . TGTGCCAGTAGCAATGGACATTCGTCAGGTCAGCCCCAGCATTTT CASSNGHSSGQPQHF
. TRBJ2-3 TRBV30 once TGTCTCTGGAGCCTCTCCGGGAACACAGATACGCAGTATTTT CLWSLSGNTDTQYF
. TRBJ2-1 TRBV20-1 few TGCAGTGCTAGAGTCAATGACAATGAGCAGTTCTTC CSARVNDNEQFF
. TRBJ2-5 TRBV7-9 many TGTGCCAGCAGCCCGGACAGCGAGCAAGAGACCCAGTACTTC CASSPDSEQETQYF
. TRBJ2-6 TRBV18 many TGTGCCAGCTCACCGGGGCGACCCGGCTCTGGGGCCAACGTCCTGACTTTC CASSPGRPGSGANVLTF
. TRBJ2-3 TRBV20-1 many TGCAGTGCTAGTTTCAGCACAGATACGCAGTATTTT CSASFSTDTQYF
TRBD1 TRBJ1-4 TRBV20-1 many TGCAGTGCCCGGGACAGGGGGCATGAAAAACTGTTTTTT CSARDRGHEKLFF
. TRBJ2-3 TRBV30 few TGTGCCTGGAGGGCGGGAATCACAGATACGCAGTATTTT CAWRAGITDTQYF
. TRBJ2-1 TRBV12-3/TRBV12-4 medium-sized TGTGCCAGCTCGGGGCGGGGGCGCTTCCCCTACAATGAGCAGTTCTTC CASSGRGRFPYNEQFF
. TRBJ2-1 TRBV6-2/TRBV6-3 many TGTGCCAGCAGTTACGGGCGGGGAGCCTACAATGAGCAGTTCTTC CASSYGRGAYNEQFF
. TRBJ2-1 TRBV7-9 medium-sized TGTGCCATCCCTGTGGACAATGAGCAGTTCTTC CAIPVDNEQFF
. TRBJ1-1 TRBV4-3 many TGCGCCAGCAGCATGGGACTCGCTGGGACTGAAGCTTTCTTT CASSMGLAGTEAFF
TRBD2 TRBJ2-2 TRBV18 many TGTGCCAGCTCACTCCGGGAGGGCACCGGGGAGCTGTTTTTT CASSLREGTGELFF
. TRBJ1-5 TRBV2 . TGTGCCAGCAGGAAACAGGGCGGTCAGCCCCAGCATTTT CASRKQGGQPQHF
. TRBJ2-3 TRBV3-1 many TGTGCCAGCAGCCAAGCGGCGGGTAGCACAGATACGCAGTATTTT CASSQAAGSTDTQYF
. TRBJ2-7 TRBV20-1 many TGCAGTGCCTACGACACCGGGAAGTACGAGCAGTACTTC CSAYDTGKYEQYF
TRBD2 TRBJ2-1 TRBV20-1 . TGCAGCGCTAGAGAACAGCGGGAAAACTTCTACAATGAGCAGCTCTTC CSAREQRENFYNEQLF
. TRBJ1-1 TRBV11-2 many TGTGCCAGCAGCTTAGGCCCGGGTCACTTGGGCACTGAAGCTTTCTTT CASSLGPGHLGTEAFF